The 19 T cell receptor beta chains reported below all come from one sample, sequenced in a study of shared clonotypes between healthy human individuals. Data came from immunoSEQ multiplex PCR; TCRdb stores just in-frame clones and leaves some out. The table has more than 2 million clones, approximately 95% seen once. Positive CCR7 selection of CD45RO-negative cells yielded the naive CD8 cells, and terminally differentiated effector memory CD45RA+ cells were excluded. Sequenced: naive CD8+ T cells sorted from blood. These receptor sequences come from a man younger than 35 in good health.

The gene calls are TRBV13 and TRBJ2-7; TRBD1 is a possible D gene (5 bases). The CDR3 totals 14 residues. Germline CDR1 PRHDT, CDR2 FYEKMQ (reference sequence). V lost 2 bases to trimming and J lost 1 base, with 9 bases between them. The CDR3 region has the DNA TGTGCCAGCAGCTTACTCAGGGCATCCTACGAGCAGTACTTC. Its translation: CASSLLRASYEQYF.

The chain uses TRBV28 and TRBJ1-5; D call uncertain. This CDR3 spans 13 amino acids. Germline values: CDR1 MDHEN, CDR2 SYDVKM. V shed 2 bases and J shed 6 bases, with 8 bases lying between them. The CDR3 reads CASSLEYGQPQHF. CDR3 nucleotides: TGTGCCAGCAGTTTAGAATACGGTCAGCCCCAGCATTTT. Full variable domain (outside the CDR3, taken from reference TRBV28 and TRBJ1-5): DVKVTQSSRYLVKRTGEKVFLECVQDMDHENMFWYRQDPGLGLRLIYFSYDVKMKEKGDIPEGYSVSREKKERFSLILESASTNQTSMYLCASSLEYGQPQHFGDGTRLSIL.

The V call is TRBV2, the J call TRBJ2-7; 10 nucleotides match TRBD2. The CDR3 has 15 residues. The germline CDR1 and CDR2 sequences are SNHLY and FYNNEI. Germline trimming cut 1 base from V and 3 bases from J; bases unmatched to any gene: 3. The CDR3 sequence is CASSEGTSGVYEQYF. The CDR3 DNA reads TGTGCCAGCAGTGAAGGGACTAGCGGAGTCTACGAGCAGTACTTC.

Remarks on this clone: Other DNA sequences of this sample code for an identical CDR3. The J gene is TRBJ2-5, the V gene TRBV6-5; D gene uncertain. V gave up 2 bases and J gave up 1 base, with 5 bases separating them. Germline lookup yields CDR1 MNHEY and CDR2 SVGAGI. CDR3 length equals 13 residues. Here the CDR3 DNA reads TGTGCCAGCAGTTACGTGGGCCAAGAGACCCAGTACTTC. Translating it yields CASSYVGQETQYF.

The V gene is TRBV27, the J gene TRBJ1-5; a weak D match, TRBD1 (6 bases). Deletions cut 2 bases from V and 0 bases from J, with 17 bases between. The CDR3 sequence is 18 residues long. Looked up from germline, CDR1 is MNHEY and CDR2 is SMNVEV (reference sequence). The CDR3 DNA reads as TGTGCCAGCAGTTTAAGTATCCGGGGGCTGAGTAGCAATCAGCCCCAGCATTTT. Translating gives CASSLSIRGLSSNQPQHF.

This sequence joins TRBV29-1 and TRBJ1-1, with D maybe TRBD1 (5 bases). This CDR3 is 14 amino acids long. Germline V gene sequence: CDR1 SQVTM, CDR2 ANQGSEA. V dropped 6 bases and J dropped 4 bases, with 18 bases sitting between them. The CDR3 region is CSVRPKMRGTEAFF. CDR3 bases: TGCAGCGTAAGACCCAAAATGAGGGGCACTGAAGCTTTCTTT.

V usage is TRBV7-2 and J usage is TRBJ1-5; 8 bases align to TRBD1. In germline, CDR1 is SGHTA, CDR2 FQGNSA. Trimming removed 5 bases from V and 7 bases from J; junction bases left unmatched: 10. The CDR3 has 15 residues. The CDR3, as DNA: TGTGCCAGCAGCGGTACAGGGGGGGCGGGACAGCCCCAGCATTTT. This translates into CASSGTGGAGQPQHF.

The rearrangement links TRBV18 to TRBJ2-7; D perhaps matches TRBD1 (6 bases). The germline CDR1 and CDR2 sequences are KGHSH and LQKENI. V was clipped by 6 bases and J by 0 bases, with 12 bases between them. CDR3 length: 14 amino acids. CDR3 nucleotide sequence: TGTGCCAGCTCGGTTGGACAGTCCTCCTACGAGCAGTACTTC. Amino acids: CASSVGQSSYEQYF.

The V and J genes are TRBV30 and TRBJ2-5, with 9 positions matching TRBD1. Germline V CDR1 and CDR2: GTSNPN, SVGIG (reference sequence). The CDR3 length is 14 residues. Germline trimming cut 5 bases from V and 0 bases from J; bases unmatched to any gene: 4. CDR3 sequence reads: CAWDTGGYQETQYF. CDR3 bases: TGTGCCTGGGACACAGGGGGCTACCAAGAGACCCAGTACTTC.

Points on this clone: Other DNA variants within this sample encode the same CDR3. The V gene is TRBV6-1, the J gene TRBJ2-7, with no clear D. This CDR3 is 13 amino acids long. Between the trimmed V and J ends, which lost 1 base and 4 bases, there was a span of 8 bases. Germline lookup yields CDR1 MNHNS and CDR2 SASEGT. Written as DNA, the CDR3 is TGTGCCAGCAGTGAAGGACCGACGTACGAGCAGTACTTC. Its translation is CASSEGPTYEQYF.

The chain combines TRBV9 with TRBJ1-2, with 8 bases matching TRBD1. CDR3 length: 15 amino acids. The germline V gene encodes CDR1 SGDLS and CDR2 YYNGEE. With V trimmed by 6 bases and J by 8 bases, 15 bases remained unmatched. CDR3 DNA sequence: TGTGCCAGCACAAGGACAGGGTCGGGTGTAGAAGGCTACACCTTC. It yields the protein CASTRTGSGVEGYTF.

CDR3 sequence: CASSLTVAGGNNEQFF. The CDR3 DNA is TGTGCCAGCAGCTTAACGGTAGCGGGGGGCAACAATGAGCAGTTCTTC. The rearrangement links TRBV7-3 to TRBJ2-1; TRBD2 matches at 10 bases. CDR3 size: 16 residues. Germline V gives CDR1 SGHTA, CDR2 FQGTGA. V was pared by 0 bases and J by 5 bases, with 4 bases of the junction left unmatched.

V and J are TRBV5-1 and TRBJ2-7; possibly TRBD1 for D (6 bases). Deletions cut 4 bases from V and 6 bases from J, with 14 bases between. This CDR3 has 13 residues. Germline V gene lookup returns CDR1 SGHRS and CDR2 YFSETQ. The CDR3 coding sequence is TGCGCCAGCAGCAGCGCAGGGGCACGCGAGCAGTACTTC. This encodes CASSSAGAREQYF.

This clone occurred a few times. The chain employs TRBV5-1 and TRBJ2-1, with D perhaps matching TRBD1 (6 bases). V lost 0 bases to trimming and J lost 3 bases, with 13 bases between them. CDR1 and CDR2 (germline): SGHRS, YFSETQ. This CDR3 has 16 amino acids. The CDR3 bases are TGCGCCAGCAGCTTGGAAGGGGGTACTTTCTACAATGAGCAGTTCTTC. Protein sequence: CASSLEGGTFYNEQFF. The full variable domain, its missing parts supplied by reference TRBV5-1 and TRBJ2-1, is KAGVTQTPRYLIKTRGQQVTLSCSPISGHRSVSWYQQTPGQGLQFLFEYFSETQRNKGNFPGRFSGRQFSNSRSEMNVSTLELGDSALYLCASSLEGGTFYNEQFFGPGTRLTVL.

The chain links TRBV4-3 to TRBJ2-7; 9 nucleotides agree with TRBD2. CDR1 and CDR2 from the germline V gene are LGHNA and YSLEER. V shed 2 bases, J shed 3 bases, and the junction held 11 bases outside the gene matches. This CDR3 comprises 17 residues. The CDR3 DNA sequence: TGCGCCAGCAGCCAAACCCGGACCGGGACTAGCTTCTACGAGCAGTACTTC. Translating it yields CASSQTRTGTSFYEQYF.

This chain uses TRBV10-1 with TRBJ2-7; either TRBD1 or TRBD2 may supply D (5 bases each). Looked up from germline, CDR1 is WNHNN and CDR2 is SYGVQD (reference sequence). Trimming shortened V by 3 bases and J by 0 bases, and 12 bases separated the two germline ends. This CDR3 is built from 15 residues. In DNA, the CDR3 is TGCGCCAGCAGTGAAGGGGACGGGCACTCCTACGAGCAGTACTTC. It codes for CASSEGDGHSYEQYF.

On this clone itself: The same CDR3 is also encoded by other DNA sequences in this sample. The rearrangement uses TRBV14 and TRBJ2-2; D ambiguous. V lost 3 bases to trimming and J lost 5 bases, with 4 bases between them. This CDR3 comprises 12 residues. CDR1 is SGHDN, CDR2 FVKESK, per germline. The CDR3 protein is CASSHSTGELFF. CDR3 DNA: TGTGCCAGCAGCCACTCAACCGGGGAGCTGTTTTTT. Supplemented by reference TRBV14 and TRBJ2-2, the full variable domain reads EAGVTQFPSHSVIEKGQTVTLRCDPISGHDNLYWYRRVMGKEIKFLLHFVKESKQDESGMPNNRFLAERTGGTYSTLKVQPAELEDSGVYFCASSHSTGELFFGEGSRLTVL.

The chain is built from TRBV27 and TRBJ1-2; tentatively, D is TRBD1 (5 bases). Germline V gene lookup returns CDR1 MNHEY and CDR2 SMNVEV (reference sequence). This CDR3 has 13 residues. Trimming took 2 bases from V and 6 from J, leaving 10 bases between them. Written as DNA, the CDR3 is TGTGCCAGCAGTTTAAGGGGAGCGGATGGCTACACCTTC. Translated, it gives CASSLRGADGYTF.

The rearrangement uses TRBV2 and TRBJ2-1; D unclear. CDR1 is SNHLY, CDR2 FYNNEI, per germline. This CDR3 region has 13 residues. The V end was cut by 4 bases, the J end by 7 bases, with 11 bases between. CDR3 loop: CASSGFNNNEQFF. For the CDR3, the DNA is TGTGCCAGCAGTGGATTCAATAATAATGAGCAGTTCTTC.